The 25 T cell receptor beta chains listed next were all sequenced from one sample in a study of T cells after yellow fever vaccination. TCRdb passed the 5' RACE reads through MiXCR, listing each CDR3 protein once. The sample includes over a thousand distinct CDR3 sequences, roughly 56% of them seen just once. Sample: PBMCs, either bulk or a sorted T-cell subset (CD4+, CD8+, memory, or dextramer-sorted; not recorded which), taken on the day of the yellow fever booster vaccination. The receptors derive from a man aged 18 to 35 who received the YFV17D yellow fever vaccine.

The genes are TRBV5-1 and TRBJ2-7, with D maybe TRBD1 (5 bases). Trimming pared 0 bases from V and 5 bases from J, leaving 12 bases between. CDR3 length: 14 amino acids. Germline CDR1 and CDR2: SGHRS and YFSETQ. The CDR3 sequence is CASSLGGRSHEQYF. The DNA of the CDR3 is TGCGCCAGCAGCTTGGGGGGCAGGAGTCACGAGCAGTACTTC.

The chain carries TRBV7-2 and TRBJ2-1, with a tentative D call TRBD2 (6 bases). Trimming stripped 0 bases from V and 11 bases from J, with 17 bases between. The germline gives CDR1 SGHTA, CDR2 FQGNSA. CDR3 length equals 15 residues. The CDR3 spells CASSLATPGGGQQFF. The CDR3, as DNA: TGTGCCAGCAGCTTAGCCACACCCGGGGGTGGACAGCAGTTCTTC.

This chain uses TRBV11-3 with TRBJ2-7, with TRBD1 matching 11 bases. The CDR3 has 15 residues. The J segment lost 3 bases and the V segment lost 6 bases, leaving 7 bases of the junction unmatched. Per germline, CDR1 SGHNT and CDR2 YENEEA. The CDR3 DNA reads TGTGCCAGCAGTCTAAGTGGGACAGGGGGCTACGAGCAGTACTTC. It specifies CASSLSGTGGYEQYF. The full variable domain, rest sourced from reference TRBV11-3 and TRBJ2-7, is EAGVVQSPRYKIIEKKQPVAFWCNPISGHNTLYWYLQNLGQGPELLIRYENEEAVDDSQLPKDRFSAERLKGVDSTLKIQPAELGDSAVYLCASSLSGTGGYEQYFGPGTRLTVT.

This clonotype occurred once. This chain uses TRBV28 with TRBJ2-6; D is unclear. Trimming left V 4 bases short and J 4 bases short, with 11 bases between. Germline V gene lookup returns CDR1 MDHEN and CDR2 SYDVKM. The CDR3 has 15 amino acids. The CDR3 sequence: CASSSLKTGANVLTF. For the CDR3, the DNA is TGTGCCAGCAGTTCGCTAAAAACCGGGGCCAACGTCCTGACTTTC.

This clonotype counts as medium-sized. Germline and junction disagree at one end, which may indicate a read error. The chain is built from TRBV4-2 and TRBJ2-7; no definite D call. The CDR3 runs 17 residues. CDR1 is LGHNA, CDR2 YNFKEQ, per germline. Here the CDR3 DNA reads TGTGCCAGCAGCCAAGAGGGTCCACGGCCTCCCGGCTACGGGCAGTACTTC. This gives the protein CASSQEGPRPPGYGQYF.

This clonotype is classed as large. This chain links TRBV14 with TRBJ2-1; TRBD2 matches 8 bases. CDR3 length: 16 amino acids. With 3 bases clipped from V and 0 bases from J, the junction kept 4 bases outside the gene matches. Germline CDR1 is SGHDN and CDR2 is FVKESK. CDR3 sequence (DNA): TGTGCCAGCAGCCATAGGACTAGCCCCTCCTACAATGAGCAGTTCTTC. Its translation: CASSHRTSPSYNEQFF. The variable domain in full, completed from reference TRBV14 and TRBJ2-1, reads EAGVTQFPSHSVIEKGQTVTLRCDPISGHDNLYWYRRVMGKEIKFLLHFVKESKQDESGMPNNRFLAERTGGTYSTLKVQPAELEDSGVYFCASSHRTSPSYNEQFFGPGTRLTVL.

V is TRBV5-1 and J is TRBJ2-5, with a weak D call TRBD1 (6 bases). The V gene's germline CDR1 is SGHRS and CDR2 YFSETQ. The CDR3 extends over 14 amino acids. V was trimmed by 0 bases and J by 2 bases, leaving 8 bases between them. Here the CDR3 reads CASSLGRGQETQYF. The CDR3 nucleotides are TGCGCCAGCAGCTTGGGCAGGGGTCAAGAGACCCAGTACTTC. Using reference TRBV5-1 and TRBJ2-5 for the parts outside the CDR3, the full variable domain is KAGVTQTPRYLIKTRGQQVTLSCSPISGHRSVSWYQQTPGQGLQFLFEYFSETQRNKGNFPGRFSGRQFSNSRSEMNVSTLELGDSALYLCASSLGRGQETQYFGPGTRLLVL.

The chain carries TRBV7-9 and TRBJ2-3; 10 bases agree with TRBD2. The ends lost 3 bases at V and 3 bases at J; junction bases unmatched: 3. This CDR3 comprises 15 residues. The germline V gene encodes CDR1 SEHNR and CDR2 FQNEAQ (reference sequence). The CDR3 nucleotides are TGTGCCAGCAGCTTCACTAGCGGGGAAACAGATACGCAGTATTTT. This sequence encodes CASSFTSGETDTQYF.

The DNA for the CDR3 is TGTGCCAGCAGTTACTCAGGGGACCTAGCCAAAAACATTCAGTACTTC. Translating gives CASSYSGDLAKNIQYF. The J gene is TRBJ2-4, the V gene TRBV6-5; tentatively, D is TRBD1 or TRBD2 (5 bases each). Trimming removed 0 bases at V and 0 bases at J, with 9 bases between. CDR3 length equals 16 residues. Germline V gives CDR1 MNHEY, CDR2 SVGAGI.

This clonotype is termed large. This sequence joins TRBV7-2 and TRBJ2-1, with 7 bases that match TRBD2. Unmatched junction bases numbered 3, after V lost 4 bases and J lost 0 bases. The germline gives CDR1 SGHTA, CDR2 FQGNSA. The CDR3 extends over 15 amino acids. The CDR3 DNA follows: TGTGCCAGCAGCTGGAGCGGGGCCTCCTACAATGAGCAGTTCTTC. This sequence encodes CASSWSGASYNEQFF.

This clonotype is medium-sized by share. This sequence joins TRBV25-1 and TRBJ2-1; 12 bases match TRBD2. With V trimmed by 6 bases and J by 3 bases, 0 bases remained unmatched. Germline lookup yields CDR1 MGHDK and CDR2 SYGVNS. The CDR3 spans 14 residues. The CDR3 DNA is TGTGCCAGCAGACTAGCGGGGGGCTACAATGAGCAGTTCTTC. Its protein product is CASRLAGGYNEQFF.

This clonotype counts as large. This chain uses TRBV30 with TRBJ2-3; no clear D. Germline CDR1 and CDR2: GTSNPN and SVGIG (reference sequence). With 7 bases removed from V and 5 bases from J, the gap between germline ends came to 13 bases. This CDR3 has 12 amino acids. CDR3 amino acids: CALSYWRDTQYF. The DNA of the CDR3 is TGTGCCTTAAGTTATTGGAGAGATACGCAGTATTTT.

In its sample, this clonotype is medium-sized. The chain couples TRBV7-6 to TRBJ2-3; TRBD1 matches at 12 bases. V was clipped by 6 bases and J by 6 bases; unmatched bases: 7. The CDR3 is 15 residues long. Germline values: CDR1 SGHVS, CDR2 FNYEAQ. CDR3 loop: CASSLVGQGADTQYF. In DNA form, the CDR3 reads TGTGCCAGCAGTTTGGTGGGACAGGGGGCCGATACGCAGTATTTT.

The CDR3 nucleotides are TGTGCCAGCAGCCGGCTAGCGGGGGGCCCCGCAGATACGCAGTATTTT. Its translation: CASSRLAGGPADTQYF. The V and J genes are TRBV7-8 and TRBJ2-3, with 11 bases fitting TRBD2. Germline CDR1 is SGHVS and CDR2 is FQNEAQ. The CDR3 has 16 amino acids. V was pared by 5 bases and J by 4 bases, with 8 bases of the junction left unmatched.

The chain carries TRBV5-1 and TRBJ2-1, with D possibly matching TRBD2 (5 bases). CDR1 SGHRS and CDR2 YFSETQ come from the germline V gene. CDR3 length: 15 residues. The V gene lost 0 bases and the J gene lost 2 bases, with 9 bases spanning the gap. The CDR3 reads CASSLDDGTYNEQFF. For the CDR3, the DNA is TGCGCCAGCAGCTTGGACGACGGGACCTACAATGAGCAGTTCTTC.

The chain carries TRBV11-2 and TRBJ2-1, with D perhaps matching TRBD1 or TRBD2 (6 bases each). Germline V gene lookup returns CDR1 SGHAT and CDR2 FQNNGV. The length of the CDR3 is 16 residues. V gave up 5 bases and J gave up 1 base, with 15 bases separating them. CDR3 region: CASSPRGGGSYNEQFF. DNA for the CDR3: TGTGCCAGCAGCCCGCGTGGAGGGGGATCCTACAATGAGCAGTTCTTC.

J is TRBJ1-2 and V is TRBV7-8, with D possibly TRBD1 on 5 matching bases. Germline V gives CDR1 SGHVS, CDR2 FQNEAQ. Between the trimmed V and J ends, which lost 1 base and 2 bases, there was a span of 11 bases. The CDR3 loop spans 15 amino acids. CDR3 amino acids: CASSLGRGRNYGYTF. The CDR3 DNA reads as TGTGCCAGCAGCTTAGGGAGGGGAAGGAACTATGGCTACACCTTC.

V usage is TRBV20-1 and J usage is TRBJ2-1; 8 bases are a match to TRBD1. CDR3 length equals 14 residues. With 6 bases clipped from V and 9 bases from J, the junction kept 13 bases outside the gene matches. Germline CDR1 is DFQATT and CDR2 is SNEGSKA (reference sequence). The CDR3 protein is CSAPLGQGAGEQFF. In DNA form, the CDR3 reads TGCAGTGCACCCCTCGGCCAGGGGGCGGGTGAGCAGTTCTTC.

The chain links TRBV15 to TRBJ2-3; 7 bases align to TRBD2. Germline lookup yields CDR1 LNHNV and CDR2 YYDKDF (reference sequence). The CDR3 contains 16 residues. The junction had 7 bases not matched to a gene; V was cut back by 2 bases and J by 2 bases. The CDR3 DNA reads TGTGCCACCAGCAGACTCCGGGACTATCCCACAGATACGCAGTATTTT. Protein: CATSRLRDYPTDTQYF.

V usage is TRBV7-6 and J usage is TRBJ2-5; TRBD2 matches 8 bases. Losses at the gene ends were 5 bases for V and 1 base for J; bases not matched to a gene: 6. The germline CDR1 and CDR2 sequences are SGHVS and FNYEAQ. CDR3 length: 15 amino acids. The CDR3 bases are TGTGCCAGCAGCCGCGGGGGGACCCTCCAAGAGACCCAGTACTTC. It codes for CASSRGGTLQETQYF. Full variable domain (rest looked up from reference TRBV7-6 and TRBJ2-5): GAGVSQSPRYKVTKRGQDVALRCDPISGHVSLYWYRQALGQGPEFLTYFNYEAQQDKSGLPNDRFSAERPEGSISTLTIQRTEQRDSAMYRCASSRGGTLQETQYFGPGTRLLVL.

As DNA, the CDR3 is TGCAGTGCTAGGGTTCGCGACACTGAAGCTTTCTTT. Its translation is CSARVRDTEAFF. V and J are TRBV20-1 and TRBJ1-1; D gene uncertain. The CDR3 runs 12 residues. Germline V gene data show CDR1 as DFQATT and CDR2 as SNEGSKA (reference sequence). With 3 bases removed from V and 3 bases from J, the gap between germline ends came to 8 bases.

This clonotype is large by share. The chain joins TRBV10-3 to TRBJ1-5, with 7 bases aligning to TRBD1. The CDR3 runs to 16 residues. In germline, CDR1 is ENHRY, CDR2 SYGVKD. V was clipped by 0 bases and J by 1 base; unmatched bases: 3. The CDR3 sequence is CAISESQGGSNQPQHF. CDR3 coding DNA: TGTGCCATCAGTGAGTCGCAGGGGGGAAGCAATCAGCCCCAGCATTTT.

The chain links TRBV20-1 to TRBJ2-1, with D maybe TRBD2 (6 bases). V lost 0 bases to trimming and J lost 2 bases, with 11 bases between them. Germline values: CDR1 DFQATT, CDR2 SNEGSKA (reference sequence). The CDR3 sequence is 15 residues long. CDR3 nucleotides: TGCAGTGCTAGAGATTCGGCGGGGCCCTACAATGAGCAGTTCTTC. Translated, it gives CSARDSAGPYNEQFF.

The chain combines TRBV10-3 with TRBJ2-6; 10 nucleotides match TRBD1. Germline V lookup: CDR1 ENHRY, CDR2 SYGVKD. The CDR3 contains 15 residues. V gave up 7 bases and J gave up 2 bases; unmatched junction bases: 2. CDR3 bases: TGTGCCATCACTGGGACAGGGGCTGGGGCCAACGTCCTGACTTTC. It yields the protein CAITGTGAGANVLTF.

V gene TRBV7-8 combines with J gene TRBJ2-5; D possibly matches TRBD1 or TRBD2 (6 bases each). V was cut by 10 bases and J by 4 bases, with 13 bases left in between. This CDR3 comprises 12 residues. Germline V gene data show CDR1 as SGHVS and CDR2 as FQNEAQ. CDR3 protein: CATAGGGETQYF. CDR3 sequence (DNA): TGTGCCACCGCCGGGGGCGGAGAGACCCAGTACTTC. Full variable domain (rest looked up from reference TRBV7-8 and TRBJ2-5): GAGVSQSPRYKVAKRGQDVALRCDPISGHVSLFWYQQALGQGPEFLTYFQNEAQLDKSGLPSDRFFAERPEGSVSTLKIQRTQQEDSAVYLCATAGGGETQYFGPGTRLLVL.